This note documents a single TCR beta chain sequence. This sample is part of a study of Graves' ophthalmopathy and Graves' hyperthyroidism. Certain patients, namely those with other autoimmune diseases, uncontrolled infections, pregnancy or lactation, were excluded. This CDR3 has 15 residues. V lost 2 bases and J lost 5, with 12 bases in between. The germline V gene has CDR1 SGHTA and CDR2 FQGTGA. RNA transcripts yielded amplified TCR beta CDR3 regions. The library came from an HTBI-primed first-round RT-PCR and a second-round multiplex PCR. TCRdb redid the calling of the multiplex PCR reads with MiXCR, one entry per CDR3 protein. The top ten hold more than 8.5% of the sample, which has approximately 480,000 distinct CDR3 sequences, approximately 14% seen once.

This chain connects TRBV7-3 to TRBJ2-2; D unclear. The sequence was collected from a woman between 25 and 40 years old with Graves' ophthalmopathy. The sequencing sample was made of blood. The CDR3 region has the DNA TGTGCCAGCAGCTTACAAACAGTGGGGACCGGGGAGCTGTTTTTT. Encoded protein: CASSLQTVGTGELFF.